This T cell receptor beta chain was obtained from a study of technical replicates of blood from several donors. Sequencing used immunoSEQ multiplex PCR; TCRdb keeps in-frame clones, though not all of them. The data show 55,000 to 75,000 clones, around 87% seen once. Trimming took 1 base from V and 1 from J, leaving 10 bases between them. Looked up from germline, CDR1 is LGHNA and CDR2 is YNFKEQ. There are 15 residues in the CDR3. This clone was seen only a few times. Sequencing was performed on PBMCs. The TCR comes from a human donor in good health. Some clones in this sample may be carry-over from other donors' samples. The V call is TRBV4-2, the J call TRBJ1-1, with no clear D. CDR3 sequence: CASSQGEERNTEAFF. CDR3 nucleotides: TGTGCCAGCAGCCAAGGAGAAGAAAGGAACACTGAAGCTTTCTTT.